This T cell receptor beta chain was recovered during a study of early T cells in non-severe SARS-CoV-2 infection (dated by TCRdb to the early 2020s). General notes on the study: Bulk RNA from unsorted whole blood was used for TCR sequencing, so alpha and beta chains could not be paired. Overall results and qualifications from the work: VDJdb matching was skewed toward anti-spike CD8 responses, so virus-specific expansions were likely underestimated and private and CD4 specificities were missed.

Turning to this clonotype: The clone's antigen remains unknown. Base qualities are missing; no much larger clone stands one base away.

A case-control design nested within a healthcare worker cohort in London, UK, was used, with weekly nasopharyngeal swab PCR tests and blood sampling performed. Healthcare workers were recruited during the week of the UK lockdown, between 23 and 31 March 2020, and followed weekly for up to roughly 15 weeks. The library was prepared using 5' RACE. The listed sequencing device is NextSeq 500. In the TCR library protocol, unique molecular identifiers were attached to individual cDNA molecules to correct for PCR bias and sequencing error. Both TCR alpha and beta chains were sequenced, and tight co-correlation was observed between alpha and beta sequence abundances in each sample. In the paper's pipeline: V gene, J gene and CDR3 annotation of TCR sequences was performed with Decombinator V4. Expanded TCRs were defined as changing significantly between any two time points under a Poisson model with p below 0.0001. TCR abundances were normalised to the total number of TCRs sequenced per sample and expressed as counts per million. MAIT TCRs were defined by TRAV1-2 paired with TRAJ12, TRAJ20 or TRAJ33, and iNKT TCRs by TRAV10 paired with TRAJ18. VDJdb, accessed 1 November 2021, was searched for CMV, EBV and SARS-CoV-2 annotated TCRs, with TCRs annotated for multiple antigens excluded. In-frame beta chains were kept once TCRdb had trimmed the public reads at Q25 with fastp and called clones with MiXCR. Every entry covers one CDR3 protein and lists the most common genes and DNA from its rows. The V and J calls follow TCRdb's processing rather than the paper's. The sample table records 70,000 to 95,000 distinct CDR3 sequences; 9% to 10% of these occur just once. The ten top clones hold nearly 5% of the sample.

Sequences MGHDK (CDR1) and SYGVNS (CDR2) are obtained from the germline V gene. The germline ends are 19 bases apart after V is trimmed by 3 bases and J by 16 bases. Including cysteine and phenylalanine, the CDR3 has 13 amino acids. The retained sequence is limited to the CDR3, 39 bases, with the frame set at the first base. Sequencing was carried out using whole blood. The V gene is TRBV25-1 and the J gene is TRBJ2-1; a tentative D match to TRBD2 spans 5 bases. The receptor's source is an adult who was a healthcare worker with PCR-confirmed SARS-CoV-2 infection or an uninfected control (not recorded which). The DNA is as follows: TGTGCCAGCAGTGACGGAGCCCTCCCGAGGGAATTCTTC. Translated, this is CASSDGALPREFF.